The text below deals with one T cell receptor beta chain. The source of the sample is a study of cytomegalovirus exposure and HLA in healthy donors. PCR primers comprised 60 Vbeta and 13 Jbeta primers. TCRdb's table, derived via immunoSEQ multiplex PCR, lists solely in-frame clones and lacks some. The data contain roughly 95,000 clones, approximately 80% of them singletons. The CDR3 runs to 15 residues. Germline V CDR1 and CDR2: MNHEY, SMNVEV (reference sequence). The V gene lost 6 bases and the J gene lost 2 bases, with 15 bases spanning the gap. The chain carries TRBV27 and TRBJ2-3; TRBD2 is a possible D gene (6 bases). The sequenced sample was PBMCs. This clonotype originated in a young man in good health and CMV-seropositive. CDR3 protein: CASRTGTYITDTQYF. In DNA, the CDR3 is TGTGCCAGCAGGACCGGGACTTATATCACAGATACGCAGTATTTT.